This paragraph reports one T cell receptor (beta chain). Its target antigen remains unknown. Per-base quality was not reported, and no clone a single base away is much larger than it. The germline V gene yields SGHRS for CDR1 and YFSETQ for CDR2. V loses 6 bases of germline sequence and J loses 7 bases, and the interval between the two ends is 17 bases. From the cysteine up to the phenylalanine, the CDR3 has a length of 14 residues. Only the CDR3 part of the read is kept: 42 bases, read in frame from the first base. This sample is part of a study of PD-1 blockade in classical Hodgkin lymphoma (dated by TCRdb to about 2020). Some background on the complete study: Nivolumab dosing was 3 mg/kg intravenously every 2 weeks, continuing until either disease progression or unacceptable toxicity. The study used TCR beta sequencing and CyTOF to define a peripheral blood immune signature of response to PD-1 blockade in classical Hodgkin lymphoma. General study outcomes and caveats: The study was restricted to a single clinical trial cohort, and the causes of repertoire differences, possibly disease activity or prior therapy, were left undefined. By C4D1, a significant rise was seen in CD4+ TCR diversity but not in CD8+ TCR diversity (p=0.0027 vs p=0.16), and the rise was most apparent among complete responders (p=0.02). Newly diagnosed patients were reported to have lower baseline TCR diversity than healthy donors, and relapsed/refractory patients were reported to have lower baseline TCR diversity still. Diversity was lower in patients who began nivolumab less than 1 year after ASCT, so these patients were left out of later analyses to avoid confounding by immune reconstitution. Baseline diversity similar to that of newly diagnosed patients was observed in trial patients achieving complete response, whereas significantly lower diversity was observed in partial responders and progressors.

The Qiagen DNeasy kit was used to extract genomic DNA from unsorted PBMCs and from the negatively selected CD4+ and CD8+ fractions. TCR beta CDR3 regions were subjected to amplification by immunoSEQ multiplex PCR with primers that anneal to V and J segments. Amplification bias was minimized using a synthetic immune receptor repertoire, and residual bias was removed computationally after sequencing. The authors processed their data as follows. Repertoire diversity was quantified as the Shannon entropy index using custom Python scripts. Unsorted, CD4+ and CD8+ repertoires were examined separately, except in combined analyses, for which CD4+ and CD8+ sequences were merged in silico. A clone was considered expanded if an increase in frequency of at least 2-fold after treatment relative to C1D1 was found, and a pseudocount of 0.5 was applied to clones undetected at baseline. Clones with 0 or 1 copy at C1D1 were defined as singleton clones, while clones with 2 or more copies were defined as non-singleton clones. Clones expanded in unsorted samples were annotated as CD4+, CD8+ or unknown by matching protein sequences in sorted samples from the same patient. Diversity changes from C1D1 to C4D1 were tested in paired samples using Wilcoxon tests. In its TCRdb copy, this immuneACCESS table keeps in-frame sequences only and misses some clones. Where compared with another copy, unresolved V genes explain less than half of these, and the others have no known cause. Clone size and V and J calls were adopted from that table, with D and trimming inferred from the DNA. The sample table contains some 8,000 clones; only one count was recorded for 77% of them. The top ten clones comprise roughly a third of the sample.

Per the publication, the time point label means: cycle 4 day 1 (C4D1), after more than five weeks of nivolumab. Every trial patient had relapsed after autologous stem cell transplantation, and cohorts A, B and C differed in prior brentuximab vedotin exposure. CD8+ T cells were purified from thawed PBMCs by magnetic negative selection with a Miltenyi CD8+ T cell isolation kit. A total of about 51 patients with relapsed/refractory classical Hodgkin lymphoma made up the trial cohort, and each patient's best overall response was complete response, partial response or progressive disease. Single-agent nivolumab was administered to trial patients in the multi-cohort phase II CheckMate 205 trial. An independent review committee assessed best overall response using the 2007 International Working Group response criteria. Trial PBMCs were collected just before the start of nivolumab (C1D1) and during therapy at cycle 2 day 1 and cycle 4 day 1. Peripheral blood was collected in 8 mL Vacutainer Cell Preparation Tubes, from which PBMCs were isolated by centrifugation and then cryopreserved. Purified CD4+ and CD8+ fractions were prepared only for cases with an additional available PBMC sample. Magnetically labelled cells were removed on LS columns in a quadroMACS separator, and the flow-through was collected as the purified fraction.

The source material was CD8+ T cells from blood, sampled before the fourth cycle of nivolumab. The V and J segments used are TRBV5-1 and TRBJ2-1; the D gene is possibly TRBD2, with 5 bases matching. The TCR was taken from a human donor with classical Hodgkin lymphoma. The base sequence is TGCGCCAGCATCCTCCGGGAAGGACGGAATGAGCAGTTCTTC. Translated, it reads CASILREGRNEQFF. Joined to the reference TRBV5-1 and TRBJ2-1 proteins, this CDR3 gives the full variable domain: KAGVTQTPRYLIKTRGQQVTLSCSPISGHRSVSWYQQTPGQGLQFLFEYFSETQRNKGNFPGRFSGRQFSNSRSEMNVSTLELGDSALYLCASILREGRNEQFFGPGTRLTVL.